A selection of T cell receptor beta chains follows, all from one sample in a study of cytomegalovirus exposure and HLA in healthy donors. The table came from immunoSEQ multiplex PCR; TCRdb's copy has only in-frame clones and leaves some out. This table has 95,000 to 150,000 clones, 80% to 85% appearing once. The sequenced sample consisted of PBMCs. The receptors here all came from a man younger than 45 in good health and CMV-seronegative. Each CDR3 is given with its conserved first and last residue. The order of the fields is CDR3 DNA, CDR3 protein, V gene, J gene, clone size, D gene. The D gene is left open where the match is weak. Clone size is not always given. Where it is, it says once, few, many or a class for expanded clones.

DNA: TGTGCCATCAGTGAGAGAGTGGAAGAGACCCAGTACTTC
CDR3: CAISERVEETQYF
V: TRBV10-3
J: TRBJ2-5
size: -
D: -

DNA: TGTGCCAGCAGCTTGGTGGTGGCAGCAGATACGCAGTATTTT
CDR3: CASSLVVAADTQYF
V: TRBV5-4
J: TRBJ2-3
size: -
D: -

DNA: TGTGCCAGCAGCCGAAGTCTTGGGGGGATCGGAGATACGCAGTATTTT
CDR3: CASSRSLGGIGDTQYF
V: TRBV9
J: TRBJ2-3
size: -
D: -

DNA: TGCGCCAGCAGTGCCGTGGCAGGGACCTACGAGCAGTACTTC
CDR3: CASSAVAGTYEQYF
V: TRBV5-1
J: TRBJ2-7
size: -
D: -

DNA: TGCAGCGTAGACCCGGGACAGGGGCTCTATGGCTACACCTTC
CDR3: CSVDPGQGLYGYTF
V: TRBV29-1
J: TRBJ1-2
size: -
D: TRBD1

DNA: TGTGCCAGCAGCCGTCCGACGGGTCCAAGGCAAGATTTGTACACCTTC
CDR3: CASSRPTGPRQDLYTF
V: TRBV7-9
J: TRBJ1-2
size: -
D: -

DNA: TGCGCCAGCAGCTTAACAGGCCCATCCTCAACTAATGAAAAACTGTTTTTT
CDR3: CASSLTGPSSTNEKLFF
V: TRBV5-1
J: TRBJ1-4
size: -
D: -

DNA: TGCGCCAGCAGCTTGGGGGACATCAACTACGAGCAGTACTTC
CDR3: CASSLGDINYEQYF
V: TRBV5-1
J: TRBJ2-7
size: -
D: -

DNA: TGCGCCAGCAGTGAGGTACAGGGTAGCAATCAGCCCCAGCATTTT
CDR3: CASSEVQGSNQPQHF
V: TRBV10-2
J: TRBJ1-5
size: -
D: -

DNA: TGTGCCAGCAGCGTAGATCCAGGGCCTGCAACTAATGAAAAACTGTTTTTT
CDR3: CASSVDPGPATNEKLFF
V: TRBV9
J: TRBJ1-4
size: once
D: -

DNA: TGCGCCAGCAGCCAAGATCGTGGGCCGCAAGGCGAGCAGTACTTC
CDR3: CASSQDRGPQGEQYF
V: TRBV4-1
J: TRBJ2-7
size: -
D: -

DNA: TGTGCCAGCAGTTACGGCGGACAGGGGGCGCTGGGCGAGCAGTACTTC
CDR3: CASSYGGQGALGEQYF
V: TRBV6-5
J: TRBJ2-7
size: -
D: TRBD1

DNA: TGTGCCAGCAGCTTGGGCCCTGAGGTTAGCGGGGGGGCACTGGGCACAGATACGCAGTATTTT
CDR3: CASSLGPEVSGGALGTDTQYF
V: TRBV7-8
J: TRBJ2-3
size: -
D: TRBD2

DNA: TGTGCCAGTAGGCCTCCGGGACAGGGGAAGCAGCCCCAGCATTTT
CDR3: CASRPPGQGKQPQHF
V: TRBV19
J: TRBJ1-5
size: few
D: TRBD1

DNA: TGCAGCGTTGAAGATAGGGGACATTGGGAGACCCAGTACTTC
CDR3: CSVEDRGHWETQYF
V: TRBV29-1
J: TRBJ2-5
size: few
D: -

DNA: TGTGCCAGCAGTCTGGGGGGGGGCACCGGGGAGCTGTTTTTT
CDR3: CASSLGGGTGELFF
V: TRBV6-1
J: TRBJ2-2
size: few
D: TRBD2

DNA: TGTGCCAGCGCTACGGGACAGGGGGCCGGCGGGGAGCTGTTTTTT
CDR3: CASATGQGAGGELFF
V: TRBV2
J: TRBJ2-2
size: -
D: TRBD1

DNA: TGTGCCAGCAGCTTGTGGGGGGTGGGAAGGGCCCCCCTCGAGCAGTACTTC
CDR3: CASSLWGVGRAPLEQYF
V: TRBV5-5
J: TRBJ2-7
size: -
D: -

DNA: TGTGCCAGTAGTCTCCGTCACTACACAGATACGCAGTATTTT
CDR3: CASSLRHYTDTQYF
V: TRBV19
J: TRBJ2-3
size: -
D: -

DNA: TGTGCCAGCAGTGAAATGAGGTACGAGCAGTACTTC
CDR3: CASSEMRYEQYF
V: TRBV6-1
J: TRBJ2-7
size: -
D: -

DNA: TGTGCCAGCAGATGGGCTAGCAATCAGCCCCAGCATTTT
CDR3: CASRWASNQPQHF
V: TRBV28
J: TRBJ1-5
size: -
D: -

DNA: TGTGCCAGCAGTGTGGAGGGCCGGGAGACCCAGTACTTC
CDR3: CASSVEGRETQYF
V: TRBV2
J: TRBJ2-5
size: -
D: -

DNA: TGTGCCAGCAGGTTGGGACAGGCCATCTACGAGCAGTACTTC
CDR3: CASRLGQAIYEQYF
V: TRBV6-5
J: TRBJ2-7
size: -
D: TRBD1

DNA: TGTGCCACCGGGACTAGCGGGGGGTACACAGATACGCAGTATTTT
CDR3: CATGTSGGYTDTQYF
V: TRBV2
J: TRBJ2-3
size: -
D: TRBD2

DNA: TGTGCCAGCAGCATGACTAGCGGGGGGGTTGACGAGCAGTTCTTC
CDR3: CASSMTSGGVDEQFF
V: TRBV5-6
J: TRBJ2-1
size: -
D: TRBD2

DNA: TGTGCCAGCAGCTCCCACCTCGGAGCGGGGGATTACTACAATGAGCAGTTCTTC
CDR3: CASSSHLGAGDYYNEQFF
V: TRBV21-1
J: TRBJ2-1
size: -
D: -

DNA: TGTGCCAGCAGTTATACAGGGGCTGCCGGCTACACCTTC
CDR3: CASSYTGAAGYTF
V: TRBV6-5
J: TRBJ1-2
size: -
D: TRBD1

DNA: TGTGCCAGCAGCCCAGGTGCCACAGATACGCAGTATTTT
CDR3: CASSPGATDTQYF
V: TRBV28
J: TRBJ2-3
size: -
D: -

DNA: TGTGCCAGTAGTATGGGACTACCGTACGAGCAGTACTTC
CDR3: CASSMGLPYEQYF
V: TRBV19
J: TRBJ2-7
size: -
D: TRBD2

DNA: TGCGCCAGCAGGAGGAGGGGACAGTCGGCAAACTATGGCTACACCTTC
CDR3: CASRRRGQSANYGYTF
V: TRBV5-1
J: TRBJ1-2
size: -
D: TRBD1

DNA: TGCGCCAGCAGCCTTAGCGGGGATGGAGAGACCCAGTACTTC
CDR3: CASSLSGDGETQYF
V: TRBV5-1
J: TRBJ2-5
size: -
D: TRBD2

DNA: TGTGCCAGCAGTTACGGGGGGGCTGGTGAAGCTTTCTTT
CDR3: CASSYGGAGEAFF
V: TRBV27
J: TRBJ1-1
size: -
D: -

DNA: TGCGCCAGCAGCGTCGACAGATCCTACGAGCAGTACTTC
CDR3: CASSVDRSYEQYF
V: TRBV5-1
J: TRBJ2-7
size: -
D: -

DNA: TGTGCCAGCAGCCATGACAGGGGGGATTCACCCCTCCACTTT
CDR3: CASSHDRGDSPLHF
V: TRBV7-9
J: TRBJ1-6
size: -
D: TRBD1